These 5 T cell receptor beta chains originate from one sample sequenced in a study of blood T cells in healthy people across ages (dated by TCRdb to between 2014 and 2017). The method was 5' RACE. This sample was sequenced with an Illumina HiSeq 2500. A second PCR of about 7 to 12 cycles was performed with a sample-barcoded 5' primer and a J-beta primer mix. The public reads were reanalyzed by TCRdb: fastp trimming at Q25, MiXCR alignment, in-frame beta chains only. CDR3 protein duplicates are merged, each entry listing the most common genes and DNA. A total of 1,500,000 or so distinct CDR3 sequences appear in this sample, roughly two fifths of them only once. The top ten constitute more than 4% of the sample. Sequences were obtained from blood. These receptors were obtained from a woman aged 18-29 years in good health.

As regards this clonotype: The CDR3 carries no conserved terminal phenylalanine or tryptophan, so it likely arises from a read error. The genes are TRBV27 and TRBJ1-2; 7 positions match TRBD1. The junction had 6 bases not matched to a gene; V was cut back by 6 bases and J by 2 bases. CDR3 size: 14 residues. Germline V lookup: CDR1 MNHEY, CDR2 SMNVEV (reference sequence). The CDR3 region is CASRDRDRNYGYTL. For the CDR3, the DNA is TGTGCCAGCAGGGACCGGGACAGAAACTATGGCTACACCCTC.

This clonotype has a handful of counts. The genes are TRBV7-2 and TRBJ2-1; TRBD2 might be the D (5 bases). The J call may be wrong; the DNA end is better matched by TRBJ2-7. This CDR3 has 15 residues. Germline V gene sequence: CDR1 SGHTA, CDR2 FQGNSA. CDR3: CASSHKLGSYNEQYF. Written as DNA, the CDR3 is TGTGCCAGCAGCCATAAACTAGGCTCCTACAATGAGCAGTACTTC.

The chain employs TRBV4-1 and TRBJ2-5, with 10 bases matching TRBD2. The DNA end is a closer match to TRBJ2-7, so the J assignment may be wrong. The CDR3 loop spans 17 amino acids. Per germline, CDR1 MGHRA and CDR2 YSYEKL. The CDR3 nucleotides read TGCGCCAGCAGCCAAGTCCCCTCCAGCGGGGGGGACGACGAGCAGTACTTC. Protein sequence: CASSQVPSSGGDDEQYF.

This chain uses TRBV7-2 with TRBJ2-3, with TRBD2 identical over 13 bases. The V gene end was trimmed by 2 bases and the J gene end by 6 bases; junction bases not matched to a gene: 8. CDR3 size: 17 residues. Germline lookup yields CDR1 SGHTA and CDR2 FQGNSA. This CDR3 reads CASSLLRTSGSLDTQYF. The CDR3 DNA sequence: TGTGCCAGCAGCTTACTCCGGACTAGCGGGAGTCTTGATACGCAGTATTTT. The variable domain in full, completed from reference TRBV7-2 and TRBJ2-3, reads GAGVSQSPSNKVTEKGKDVELRCDPISGHTALYWYRQSLGQGLEFLIYFQGNSAPDKSGLPSDRFSAERTGGSVSTLTIQRTQQEDSAVYLCASSLLRTSGSLDTQYFGPGTRLTVL.

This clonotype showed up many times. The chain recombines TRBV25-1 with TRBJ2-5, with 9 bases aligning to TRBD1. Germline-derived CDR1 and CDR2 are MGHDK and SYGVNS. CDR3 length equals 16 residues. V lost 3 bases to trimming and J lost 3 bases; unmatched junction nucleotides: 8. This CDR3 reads CASSDPGQGEEETQYF. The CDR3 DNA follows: TGTGCCAGCAGTGACCCGGGACAGGGCGAAGAAGAGACCCAGTACTTC.